The present T cell receptor (beta chain) was sequenced within a study of T cells in Graves' hyperthyroidism and ophthalmopathy. TCR beta CDR3 region amplification was performed from RNA transcripts. The TCR CDR3 was amplified in a first-round RT-PCR using the HTBI primer set. TCRdb itself ran the multiplex PCR reads through MiXCR, one entry per CDR3 protein. The sample includes some 600,000 distinct CDR3 sequences, about 15% seen only once; the top ten take roughly 5.5%. Germline lookup yields CDR1 SGHAT and CDR2 FQNNGV. J gave up 3 bases and V 5 bases, and 8 bases lay outside the gene matches. CDR3 size: 15 residues.

Sequencing was done on a sample of blood. The receptor's source is a woman aged 25 to 45 with Graves' hyperthyroidism that later progressed to Graves' ophthalmopathy. The rearrangement joins TRBV11-2 to TRBJ2-3, with 7 bases identical to TRBD2. In DNA, the CDR3 is TGTGCCAGCAGCCCCCTTAGCGGGCCGACAGATACGCAGTATTTT. Its protein is CASSPLSGPTDTQYF.